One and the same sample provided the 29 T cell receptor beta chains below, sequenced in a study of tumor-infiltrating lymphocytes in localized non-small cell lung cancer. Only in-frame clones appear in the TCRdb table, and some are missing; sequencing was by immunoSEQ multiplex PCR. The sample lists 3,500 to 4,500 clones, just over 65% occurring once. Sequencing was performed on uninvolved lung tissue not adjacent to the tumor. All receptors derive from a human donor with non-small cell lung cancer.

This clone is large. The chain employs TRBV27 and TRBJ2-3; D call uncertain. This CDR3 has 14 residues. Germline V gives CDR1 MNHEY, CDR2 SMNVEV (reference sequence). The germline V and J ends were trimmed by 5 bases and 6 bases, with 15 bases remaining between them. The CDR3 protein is CASSQDRRADTQYF. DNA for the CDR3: TGTGCCAGCAGTCAGGATCGTAGGGCGGATACGCAGTATTTT.

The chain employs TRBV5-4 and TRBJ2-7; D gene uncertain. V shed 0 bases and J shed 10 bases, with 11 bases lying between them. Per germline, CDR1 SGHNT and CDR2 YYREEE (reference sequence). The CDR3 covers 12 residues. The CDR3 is CASSLDRANQYF. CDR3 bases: TGTGCCAGCAGCTTGGACAGAGCGAATCAGTACTTC. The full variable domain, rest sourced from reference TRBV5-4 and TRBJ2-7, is ETGVTQSPTHLIKTRGQQVTLRCSSQSGHNTVSWYQQALGQGPQFIFQYYREEENGRGNFPPRFSGLQFPNYSSELNVNALELDDSALYLCASSLDRANQYFGPGTRLTVT.

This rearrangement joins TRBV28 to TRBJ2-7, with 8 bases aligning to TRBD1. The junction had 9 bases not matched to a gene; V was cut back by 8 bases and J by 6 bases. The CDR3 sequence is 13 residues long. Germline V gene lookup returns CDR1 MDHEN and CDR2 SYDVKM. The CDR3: CASGGTGWGEQYF. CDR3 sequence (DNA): TGTGCCAGCGGCGGGACAGGATGGGGCGAGCAGTACTTC.

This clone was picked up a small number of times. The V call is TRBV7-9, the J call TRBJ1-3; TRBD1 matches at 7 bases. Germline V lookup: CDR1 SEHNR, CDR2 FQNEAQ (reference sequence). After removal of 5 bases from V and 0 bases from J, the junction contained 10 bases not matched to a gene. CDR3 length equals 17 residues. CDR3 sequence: CASSPPGRGFSGNTIYF. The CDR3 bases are TGTGCCAGCAGCCCCCCCGGCAGGGGGTTCTCTGGAAACACCATATATTTT. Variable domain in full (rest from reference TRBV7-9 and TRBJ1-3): DTGVSQNPRHKITKRGQNVTFRCDPISEHNRLYWYRQTLGQGPEFLTYFQNEAQLEKSRLLSDRFSAERPKGSFSTLEIQRTEQGDSAMYLCASSPPGRGFSGNTIYFGEGSWLTVV.

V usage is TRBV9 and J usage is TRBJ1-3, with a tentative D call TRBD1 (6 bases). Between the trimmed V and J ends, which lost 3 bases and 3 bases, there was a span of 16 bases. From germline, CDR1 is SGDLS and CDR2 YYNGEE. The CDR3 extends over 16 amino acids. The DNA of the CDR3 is TGTGCCAGCAGCGAGCAAACAGGGTATAGTGGAAACACCATATATTTT. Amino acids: CASSEQTGYSGNTIYF.

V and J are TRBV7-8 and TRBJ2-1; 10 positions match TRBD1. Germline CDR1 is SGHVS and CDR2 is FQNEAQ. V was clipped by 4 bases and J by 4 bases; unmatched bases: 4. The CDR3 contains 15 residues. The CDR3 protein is CASSSGTGVYNEQFF. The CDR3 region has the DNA TGTGCCAGCAGCTCCGGGACAGGGGTTTACAATGAGCAGTTCTTC.

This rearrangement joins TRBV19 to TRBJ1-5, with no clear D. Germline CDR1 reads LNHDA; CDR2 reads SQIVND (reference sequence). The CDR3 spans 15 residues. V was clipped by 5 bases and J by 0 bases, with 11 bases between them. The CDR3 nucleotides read TGTGCCAGTAGTCAGACGGGCTATAGCAATCAGCCCCAGCATTTT. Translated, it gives CASSQTGYSNQPQHF.

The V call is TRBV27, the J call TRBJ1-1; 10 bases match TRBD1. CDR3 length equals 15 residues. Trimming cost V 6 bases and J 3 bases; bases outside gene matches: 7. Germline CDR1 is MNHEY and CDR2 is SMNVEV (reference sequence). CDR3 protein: CASSPRTGGDTEAFF. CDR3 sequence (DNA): TGTGCCAGCAGCCCCCGGACAGGGGGTGACACTGAAGCTTTCTTT.

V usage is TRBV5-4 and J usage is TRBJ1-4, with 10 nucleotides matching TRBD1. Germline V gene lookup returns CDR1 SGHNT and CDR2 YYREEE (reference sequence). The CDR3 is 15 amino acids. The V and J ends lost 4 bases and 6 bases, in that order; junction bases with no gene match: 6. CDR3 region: CASSLPGQGYEKLFF. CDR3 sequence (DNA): TGTGCCAGCAGCCTACCGGGACAGGGGTATGAAAAACTGTTTTTT.

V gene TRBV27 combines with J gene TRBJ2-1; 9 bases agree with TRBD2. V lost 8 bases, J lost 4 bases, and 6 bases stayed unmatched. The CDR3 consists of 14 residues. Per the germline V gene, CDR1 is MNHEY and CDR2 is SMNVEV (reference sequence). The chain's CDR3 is CASGYSGGYNEQFF. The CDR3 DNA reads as TGTGCCAGCGGATATAGCGGGGGATACAATGAGCAGTTCTTC.

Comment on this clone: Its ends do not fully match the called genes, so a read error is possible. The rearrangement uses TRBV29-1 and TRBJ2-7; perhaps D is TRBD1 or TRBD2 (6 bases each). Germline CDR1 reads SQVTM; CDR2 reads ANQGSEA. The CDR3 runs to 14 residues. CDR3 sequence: CSVEGGSGANEQYF. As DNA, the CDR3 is TGCAGCGTCGAAGGGGGGAGTGGGGCCAACGAGCAGTACTTC.

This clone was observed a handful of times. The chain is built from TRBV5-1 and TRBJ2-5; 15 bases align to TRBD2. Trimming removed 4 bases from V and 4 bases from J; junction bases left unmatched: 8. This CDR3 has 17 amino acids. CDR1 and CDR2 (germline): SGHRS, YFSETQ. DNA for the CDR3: TGCGCCAGCAGCCCGGGACTAGCGGGGGGCCGGGTAGAGACCCAGTACTTC. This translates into CASSPGLAGGRVETQYF.

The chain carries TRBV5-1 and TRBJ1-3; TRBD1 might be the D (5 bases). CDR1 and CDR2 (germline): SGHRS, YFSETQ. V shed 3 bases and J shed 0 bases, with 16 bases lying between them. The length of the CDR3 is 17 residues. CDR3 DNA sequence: TGCGCCAGCAGCTCTACCACCGGGACGGTCTCTGGAAACACCATATATTTT. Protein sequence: CASSSTTGTVSGNTIYF. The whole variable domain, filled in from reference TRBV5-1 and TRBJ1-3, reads KAGVTQTPRYLIKTRGQQVTLSCSPISGHRSVSWYQQTPGQGLQFLFEYFSETQRNKGNFPGRFSGRQFSNSRSEMNVSTLELGDSALYLCASSSTTGTVSGNTIYFGEGSWLTVV.

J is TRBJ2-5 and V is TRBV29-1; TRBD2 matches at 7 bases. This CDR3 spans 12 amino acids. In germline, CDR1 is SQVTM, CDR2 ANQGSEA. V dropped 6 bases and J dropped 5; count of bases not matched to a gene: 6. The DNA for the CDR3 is TGCAGCGTCGCCGACGGGGGGGAGACCCAGTACTTC. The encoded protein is CSVADGGETQYF.

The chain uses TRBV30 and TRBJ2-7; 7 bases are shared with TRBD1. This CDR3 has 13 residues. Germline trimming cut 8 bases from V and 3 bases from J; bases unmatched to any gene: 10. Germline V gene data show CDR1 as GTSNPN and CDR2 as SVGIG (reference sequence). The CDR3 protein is CAVGTAYIYEQYF. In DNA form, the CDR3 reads TGTGCCGTCGGGACAGCTTATATCTACGAGCAGTACTTC.

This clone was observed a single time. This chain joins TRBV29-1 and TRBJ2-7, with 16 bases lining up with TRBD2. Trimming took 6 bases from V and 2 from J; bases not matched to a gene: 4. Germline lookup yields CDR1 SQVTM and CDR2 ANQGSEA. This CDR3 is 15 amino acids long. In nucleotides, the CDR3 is TGCAGCGTAAAGGGACTAGCGGGAGGGGCCTACGAGCAGTACTTC. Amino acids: CSVKGLAGGAYEQYF.

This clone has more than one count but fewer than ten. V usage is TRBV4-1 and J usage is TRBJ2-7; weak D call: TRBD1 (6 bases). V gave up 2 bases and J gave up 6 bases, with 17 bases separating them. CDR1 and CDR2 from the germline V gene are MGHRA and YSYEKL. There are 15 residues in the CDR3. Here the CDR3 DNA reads TGCGCCAGCAGCCAACAAGCACCAGGGGTCGGCGAGCAGTACTTC. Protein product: CASSQQAPGVGEQYF.

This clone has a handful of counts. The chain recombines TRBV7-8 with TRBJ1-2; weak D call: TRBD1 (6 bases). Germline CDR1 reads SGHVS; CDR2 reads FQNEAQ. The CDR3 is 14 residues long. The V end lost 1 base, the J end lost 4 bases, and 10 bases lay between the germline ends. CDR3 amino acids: CASSLERGFYGYTF. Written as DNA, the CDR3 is TGTGCCAGCAGCTTAGAAAGGGGGTTCTATGGCTACACCTTC.

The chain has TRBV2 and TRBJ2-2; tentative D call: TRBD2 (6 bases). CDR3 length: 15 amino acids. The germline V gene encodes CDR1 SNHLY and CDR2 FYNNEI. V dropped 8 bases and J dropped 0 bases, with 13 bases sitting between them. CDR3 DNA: TGTGCCAGCCGCGGGGTAGCTTCGAACACCGGGGAGCTGTTTTTT. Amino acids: CASRGVASNTGELFF. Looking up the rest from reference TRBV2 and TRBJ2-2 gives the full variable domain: EPEVTQTPSHQVTQMGQEVILRCVPISNHLYFYWYRQILGQKVEFLVSFYNNEISEKSEIFDDQFSVERPDGSNFTLKIRSTKLEDSAMYFCASRGVASNTGELFFGEGSRLTVL.

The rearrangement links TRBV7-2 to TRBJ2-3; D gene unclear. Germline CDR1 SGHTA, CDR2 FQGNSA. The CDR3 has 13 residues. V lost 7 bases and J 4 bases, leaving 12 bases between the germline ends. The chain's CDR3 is CASTGRVADTQYF. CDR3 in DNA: TGTGCCAGCACCGGTCGGGTAGCAGATACGCAGTATTTT.

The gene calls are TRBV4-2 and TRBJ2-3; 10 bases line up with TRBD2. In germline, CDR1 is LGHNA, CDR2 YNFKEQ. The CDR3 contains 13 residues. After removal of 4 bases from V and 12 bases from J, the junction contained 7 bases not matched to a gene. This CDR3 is CASSPTLAGDQYF. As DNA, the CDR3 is TGTGCCAGCAGCCCGACCCTAGCGGGGGACCAGTATTTT.

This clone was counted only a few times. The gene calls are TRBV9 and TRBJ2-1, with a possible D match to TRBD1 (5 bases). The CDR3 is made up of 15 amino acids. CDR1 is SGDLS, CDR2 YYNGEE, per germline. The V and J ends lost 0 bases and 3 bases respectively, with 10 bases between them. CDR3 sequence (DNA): TGTGCCAGCAGCGTAGTTGACAGCGACTACAATGAGCAGTTCTTC. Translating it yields CASSVVDSDYNEQFF.

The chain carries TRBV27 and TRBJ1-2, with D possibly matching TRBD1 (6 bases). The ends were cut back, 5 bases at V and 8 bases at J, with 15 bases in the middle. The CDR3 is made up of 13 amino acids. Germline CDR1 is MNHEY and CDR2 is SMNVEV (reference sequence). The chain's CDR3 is CASSVRGGQGYTF. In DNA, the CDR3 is TGTGCCAGCAGTGTCCGGGGGGGGCAAGGCTACACCTTC.

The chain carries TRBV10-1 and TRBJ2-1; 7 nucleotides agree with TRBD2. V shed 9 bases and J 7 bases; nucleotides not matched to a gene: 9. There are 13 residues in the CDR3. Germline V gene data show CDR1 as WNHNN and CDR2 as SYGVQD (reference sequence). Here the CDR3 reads CARTPGGRNEQFF. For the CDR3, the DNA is TGCGCCAGGACGCCGGGGGGAAGGAATGAGCAGTTCTTC.

The CDR3 DNA sequence: TGTGCCAGCAGCACATGGGCGGGGGGGGATTCCTACGAGCAGTACTTC. Encoded protein: CASSTWAGGDSYEQYF. This rearrangement joins TRBV14 to TRBJ2-7; 9 positions agree with TRBD2. The length of the CDR3 is 16 residues. V shed 5 bases and J 1 base; nucleotides not matched to a gene: 9. CDR1 and CDR2 (germline): SGHDN, FVKESK. Looking up the rest from reference TRBV14 and TRBJ2-7 gives the full variable domain: EAGVTQFPSHSVIEKGQTVTLRCDPISGHDNLYWYRRVMGKEIKFLLHFVKESKQDESGMPNNRFLAERTGGTYSTLKVQPAELEDSGVYFCASSTWAGGDSYEQYFGPGTRLTVT.

Here the CDR3 DNA reads TGCGCCAGCAGCTTAATAGACTTAAAAGATGAGCAGTTCTTC. It is translated as CASSLIDLKDEQFF. V and J are TRBV5-1 and TRBJ2-1; D is ambiguous. The CDR3 totals 14 residues. The V end was cut by 2 bases, the J end by 8 bases, with 14 bases between. Per germline, CDR1 SGHRS and CDR2 YFSETQ.

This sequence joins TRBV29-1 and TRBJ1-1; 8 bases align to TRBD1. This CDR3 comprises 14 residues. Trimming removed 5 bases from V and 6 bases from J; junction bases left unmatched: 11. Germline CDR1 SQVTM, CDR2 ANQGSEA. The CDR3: CSVTPGGMGAEAFF. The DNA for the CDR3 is TGCAGCGTTACCCCAGGGGGCATGGGGGCTGAAGCTTTCTTT.

The CDR3 nucleotides are TGTGCCAGCAGCCGCGGTACTAGCGTCTACAATGAGCAGTTCTTC. This translates into CASSRGTSVYNEQFF. The rearrangement uses TRBV13 and TRBJ2-1, with 7 nucleotides matching TRBD2. Germline loops: CDR1 PRHDT, CDR2 FYEKMQ (reference sequence). CDR3 length: 15 amino acids. V gave up 5 bases and J gave up 3 bases; unmatched junction bases: 7.

CDR3 coding DNA: TGTGCCAGCAGTGCAGGCCGTGGAGGCTACACCTTC. Residues: CASSAGRGGYTF. This chain connects TRBV6-6 to TRBJ1-2; D not resolved. Between the trimmed V and J ends, which lost 5 bases and 8 bases, there was a span of 12 bases. CDR3 size: 12 residues. Germline CDR1 and CDR2: MNHNY and SVGAGI (reference sequence).